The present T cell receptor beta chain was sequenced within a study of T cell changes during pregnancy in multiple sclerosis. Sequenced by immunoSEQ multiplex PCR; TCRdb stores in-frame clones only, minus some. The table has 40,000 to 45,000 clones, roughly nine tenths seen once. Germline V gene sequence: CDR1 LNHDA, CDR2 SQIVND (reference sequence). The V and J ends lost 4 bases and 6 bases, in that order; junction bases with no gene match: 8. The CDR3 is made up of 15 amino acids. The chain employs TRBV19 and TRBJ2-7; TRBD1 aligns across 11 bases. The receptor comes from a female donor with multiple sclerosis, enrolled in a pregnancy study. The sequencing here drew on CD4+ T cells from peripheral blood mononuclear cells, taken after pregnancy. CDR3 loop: CASSTYGTGGREQYF. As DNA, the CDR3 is TGTGCCAGTAGTACCTATGGGACAGGGGGACGCGAGCAGTACTTC.